This T cell receptor beta chain emerged from a study of T cells in Graves' hyperthyroidism and ophthalmopathy. A few counts support this clonotype. Amplification of TCR beta CDR3 regions was performed using RNA transcripts as template. Initially, a first-round RT-PCR of the TCR CDR3 employed the HTBI primer set. TCRdb fed the multiplex PCR reads into MiXCR, producing one record per CDR3 protein. This repertoire shows approximately 400,000 distinct CDR3 sequences, about a sixth found once; its top ten account for roughly 25%. Germline CDR1 and CDR2: MNHEY and SVGAGI. This CDR3 has 17 residues. After removal of 5 bases from V and 6 bases from J, the junction contained 12 bases not matched to a gene.

The chain is built from TRBV6-5 and TRBJ2-5; TRBD2 agrees at 13 bases. The sequence derives from a woman younger than 35 with Graves' hyperthyroidism that later progressed to Graves' ophthalmopathy. Sequenced input: blood. CDR3 amino acids: CASSRRLAGGISQTQYF. In DNA form, the CDR3 reads TGTGCCAGCAGTCGGCGACTAGCGGGGGGAATCTCTCAGACCCAGTACTTC.